The subject of this entry is one TCR beta chain. Method: immunoSEQ multiplex PCR; TCRdb's copy keeps in-frame clones and lacks some. This sample carries 9,000 to 13,000 clones, around four fifths of them seen once, and the ten largest clones take about 12%. This entry comes from a study of blood T cell repertoires in COVID-19. Study-wide context: Acute and convalescent COVID-19 specimens originated in the United States, Italy and Spain.

J was trimmed by 0 bases and V by 0 bases; bases with no gene match: 3. The CDR3 is 17 amino acids. Per the germline V gene, CDR1 is SGHRS and CDR2 is YFSETQ. Sequencing was done on a sample of peripheral blood. The chain has TRBV5-1 and TRBJ2-5, with 12 bases identical to TRBD2. This clonotype was obtained from a human donor in a cohort sampled during active COVID-19. This CDR3 reads CASSLGLAGGYQETQYF. CDR3 nucleotide sequence: TGCGCCAGCAGCTTGGGTCTAGCGGGAGGGTACCAAGAGACCCAGTACTTC.